Here is one T cell receptor (beta chain) with its context. This entry is derived from a study of T cell changes during pregnancy in multiple sclerosis. Germline V lookup: CDR1 SGHVS, CDR2 FQNEAQ. With 5 bases clipped from V and 7 bases from J, the junction kept 8 bases outside the gene matches. The CDR3 runs to 15 residues. The table came from immunoSEQ multiplex PCR; TCRdb's copy has only in-frame clones and leaves some out. The sample has tens of thousands of clones; roughly 92% are singletons. The chain joins TRBV7-8 to TRBJ2-4; 10 nucleotides align to TRBD1. The source of this sequence is a female donor in good health, enrolled as a control in a pregnancy study. The specimen comprised peripheral blood, sampled in the third trimester of pregnancy. The CDR3 loop reads CASSPGTGARNIQYF. DNA for the CDR3: TGTGCCAGCAGCCCCGGGACAGGGGCACGGAACATTCAGTACTTC.